Below, 10 T cell receptor beta chains from the same sample are listed, as sequenced in a study of cytomegalovirus exposure and HLA in healthy donors. The data were produced by immunoSEQ multiplex PCR, yet TCRdb's version contains in-frame clones alone and is incomplete. The data show 95,000 to 150,000 clones, under 90% seen once. Sequenced: PBMCs. These receptors were obtained from a woman between 18 and 30 years old in good health and CMV-seronegative.

This chain links TRBV7-3 with TRBJ1-5; 8 nucleotides match TRBD1. The V and J ends lost 3 bases and 0 bases, in that order; junction bases with no gene match: 19. Germline lookup yields CDR1 SGHTA and CDR2 FQGTGA. The length of the CDR3 is 21 residues. Written as DNA, the CDR3 is TGTGCCAGCAGCTTCACCTTCTACCGGGACAGGTGCGCCCATAGCAATCAGCCCCAGCATTTT. It codes for CASSFTFYRDRCAHSNQPQHF.

The V and J genes are TRBV5-1 and TRBJ1-3, with TRBD1 matching 8 bases. The CDR3 extends over 14 amino acids. The junction had 3 bases not matched to a gene; V was cut back by 4 bases and J by 3 bases. CDR1 SGHRS and CDR2 YFSETQ come from the germline V gene. The CDR3 sequence: CASSQTGDGNTIYF. For the CDR3, the DNA is TGCGCCAGCAGCCAGACAGGGGATGGAAACACCATATATTTT.

J is TRBJ1-2 and V is TRBV19; D uncertain. The CDR3 length is 15 residues. V was cut by 1 base and J by 4 bases, with 13 bases left in between. Per germline, CDR1 LNHDA and CDR2 SQIVND (reference sequence). CDR3 sequence: CASSIAGAKIYGYTF. The CDR3, as DNA: TGTGCCAGTAGTATAGCGGGAGCTAAAATCTATGGCTACACCTTC.

The chain has TRBV25-1 and TRBJ2-5, with D tentatively TRBD2 (5 bases). The CDR3 sequence is 14 residues long. Germline V lookup: CDR1 MGHDK, CDR2 SYGVNS. V was cut by 4 bases and J by 3 bases, with 12 bases left in between. The CDR3 nucleotides are TGTGCCAGCAGTGCTAAGGGAGTGGAAGAGACCCAGTACTTC. As protein: CASSAKGVEETQYF.

This chain joins TRBV5-1 and TRBJ2-7; D may be TRBD1 (5 bases). The CDR3 is made up of 13 amino acids. Germline V gene lookup returns CDR1 SGHRS and CDR2 YFSETQ. The ends were cut back, 4 bases at V and 7 bases at J, with 15 bases in the middle. CDR3 sequence: CASSEFEAGEQYF. In nucleotides, the CDR3 is TGCGCCAGCAGCGAATTCGAGGCAGGGGAGCAGTACTTC.

The rearrangement uses TRBV14 and TRBJ2-1; 8 positions match TRBD2. This CDR3 comprises 15 residues. V lost 1 base and J lost 3; bases outside the gene matches: 2. CDR1 and CDR2 (germline): SGHDN, FVKESK. In nucleotides, the CDR3 is TGTGCCAGCAGCCAAGTGGGGACTAGCTACAATGAGCAGTTCTTC. Translated: CASSQVGTSYNEQFF.

The genes are TRBV27 and TRBJ2-7, with 7 positions matching TRBD1. V lost 2 bases and J lost 3; bases outside the gene matches: 1. Germline V gives CDR1 MNHEY, CDR2 SMNVEV (reference sequence). This CDR3 contains 13 residues. This CDR3 is CASSLGTVYEQYF. In nucleotides, the CDR3 is TGTGCCAGCAGTTTAGGGACAGTCTACGAGCAGTACTTC.

J is TRBJ1-1 and V is TRBV2, with a weak D call TRBD1 (6 bases). Deletions cut 8 bases from V and 5 bases from J, with 15 bases between. Germline V gives CDR1 SNHLY, CDR2 FYNNEI. There are 13 residues in the CDR3. The CDR3: CASCGQPQTEAFF. In DNA, the CDR3 is TGTGCCAGCTGTGGACAGCCCCAGACTGAAGCTTTCTTT.

CDR3 sequence (DNA): TGTGCTAGTGGTTTGGTACGCCTTGGGCAGAACACCGGGGAGCTGTTTTTT. Residues: CASGLVRLGQNTGELFF. This chain uses TRBV12-5 with TRBJ2-2, with unresolved D. Trimming took off 0 bases at V and 1 base at J, with 12 bases between the two ends. This CDR3 has 17 residues. The germline CDR1 and CDR2 sequences are LGHNT and FRNRAP.

This chain links TRBV4-1 with TRBJ2-7; 9 bases are shared with TRBD1. CDR3 length equals 16 residues. Per the germline V gene, CDR1 is MGHRA and CDR2 is YSYEKL. V was clipped by 2 bases and J by 3 bases; unmatched bases: 8. CDR3 loop: CASSQSPGTGHYEQYF. CDR3 in DNA: TGCGCCAGCAGCCAATCCCCCGGGACAGGGCACTACGAGCAGTACTTC.